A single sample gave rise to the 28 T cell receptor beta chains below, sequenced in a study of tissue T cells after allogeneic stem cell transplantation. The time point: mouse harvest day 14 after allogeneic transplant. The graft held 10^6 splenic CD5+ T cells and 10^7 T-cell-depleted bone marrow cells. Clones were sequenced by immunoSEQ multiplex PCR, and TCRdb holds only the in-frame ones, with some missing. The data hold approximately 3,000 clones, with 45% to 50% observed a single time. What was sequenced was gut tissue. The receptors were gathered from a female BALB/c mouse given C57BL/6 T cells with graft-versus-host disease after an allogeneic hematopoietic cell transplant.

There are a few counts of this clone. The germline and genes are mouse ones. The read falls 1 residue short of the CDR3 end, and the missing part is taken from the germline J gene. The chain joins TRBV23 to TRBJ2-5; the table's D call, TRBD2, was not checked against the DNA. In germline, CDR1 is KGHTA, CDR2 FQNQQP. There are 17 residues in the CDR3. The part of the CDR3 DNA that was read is TGCTCCAGCAGTCAATCTCTGGGGGGTAGGGGCCAAGACACCCAGTAC. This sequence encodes CSSSQSLGGRGQDTQY. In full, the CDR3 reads CSSSQSLGGRGQDTQYF.

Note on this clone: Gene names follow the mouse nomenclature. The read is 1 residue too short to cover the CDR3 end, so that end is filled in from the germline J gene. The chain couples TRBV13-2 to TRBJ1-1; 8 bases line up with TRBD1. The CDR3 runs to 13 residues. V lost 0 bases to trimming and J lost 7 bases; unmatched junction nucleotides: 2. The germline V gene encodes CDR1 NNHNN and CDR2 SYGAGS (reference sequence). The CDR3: CASGDAQGGEVFF. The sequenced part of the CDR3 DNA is TGTGCCAGCGGTGATGCACAGGGGGGAGAAGTCTTC.

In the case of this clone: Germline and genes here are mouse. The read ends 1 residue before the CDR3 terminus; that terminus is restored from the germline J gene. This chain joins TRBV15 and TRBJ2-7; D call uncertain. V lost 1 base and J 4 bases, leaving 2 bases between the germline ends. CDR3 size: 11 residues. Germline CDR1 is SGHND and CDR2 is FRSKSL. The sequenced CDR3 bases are TGTGCCAGCAGTTTAGAATATGAACAGTAC. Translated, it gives CASSLEYEQY. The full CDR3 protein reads CASSLEYEQYF.

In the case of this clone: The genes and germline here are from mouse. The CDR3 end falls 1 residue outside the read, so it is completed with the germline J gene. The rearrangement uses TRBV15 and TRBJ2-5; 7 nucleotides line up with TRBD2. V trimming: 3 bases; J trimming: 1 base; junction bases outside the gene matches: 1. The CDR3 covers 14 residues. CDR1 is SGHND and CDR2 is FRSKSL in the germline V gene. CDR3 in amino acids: CASSFGGYQDTQYF. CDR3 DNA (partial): TGTGCCAGCAGTTTTGGGGGGTACCAAGACACCCAGTAC.

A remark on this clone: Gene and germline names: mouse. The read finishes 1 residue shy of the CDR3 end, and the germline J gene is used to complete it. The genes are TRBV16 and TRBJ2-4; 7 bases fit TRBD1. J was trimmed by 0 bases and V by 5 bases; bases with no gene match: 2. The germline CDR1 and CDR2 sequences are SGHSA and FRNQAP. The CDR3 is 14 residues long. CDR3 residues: CASSPQGSQNTLYF. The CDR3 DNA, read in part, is TGTGCAAGCAGCCCACAGGGGAGTCAAAACACCTTGTAC.

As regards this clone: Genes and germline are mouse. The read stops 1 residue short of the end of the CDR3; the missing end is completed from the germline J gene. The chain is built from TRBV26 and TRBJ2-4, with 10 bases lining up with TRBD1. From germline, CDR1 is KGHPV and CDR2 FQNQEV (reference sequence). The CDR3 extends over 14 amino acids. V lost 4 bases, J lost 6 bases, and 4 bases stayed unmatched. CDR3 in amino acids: CASSPTGGANTLYF. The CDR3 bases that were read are TGTGCCAGCAGTCCGACAGGGGGCGCTAACACCTTGTAC.

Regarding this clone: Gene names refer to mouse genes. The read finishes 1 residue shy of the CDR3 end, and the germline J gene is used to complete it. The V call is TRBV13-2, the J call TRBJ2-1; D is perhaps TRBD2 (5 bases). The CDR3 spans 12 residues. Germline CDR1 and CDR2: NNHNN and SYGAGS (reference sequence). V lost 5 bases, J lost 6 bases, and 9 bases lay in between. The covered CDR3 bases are TGTGCCAGCGGGGACTTTTTTGCTGAGCAGTTC. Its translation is CASGDFFAEQF. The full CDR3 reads CASGDFFAEQFF.

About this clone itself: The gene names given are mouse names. CDR3 protein: CASSLRLYSDYTF. The covered CDR3 bases are TGTGCCAGCAGTCTGAGACTTTACTCCGACTACACC. This chain connects TRBV26 to TRBJ1-2; the D is unclear. With the read ending 1 residue before the CDR3 end, the germline J gene is used to fill in that end. CDR1 is KGHPV and CDR2 is FQNQEV in the germline V gene (reference sequence). Trimming left V 2 bases short and J 3 bases short, with 7 bases between. CDR3 length: 13 residues.

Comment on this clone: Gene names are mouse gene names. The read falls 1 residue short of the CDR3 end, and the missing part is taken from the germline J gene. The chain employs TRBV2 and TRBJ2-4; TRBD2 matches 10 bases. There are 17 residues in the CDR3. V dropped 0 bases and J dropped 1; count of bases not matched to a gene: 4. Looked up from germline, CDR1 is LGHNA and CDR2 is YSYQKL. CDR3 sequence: CASSQETGGGRQNTLYF. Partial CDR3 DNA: TGTGCCAGCAGCCAAGAAACTGGGGGGGGCCGTCAAAACACCTTGTAC.

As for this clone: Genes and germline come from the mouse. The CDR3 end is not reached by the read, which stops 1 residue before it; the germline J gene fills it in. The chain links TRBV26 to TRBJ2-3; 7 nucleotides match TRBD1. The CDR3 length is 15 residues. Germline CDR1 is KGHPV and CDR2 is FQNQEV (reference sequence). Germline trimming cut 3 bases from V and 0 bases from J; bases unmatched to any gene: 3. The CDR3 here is CASSLGTASAETLYF. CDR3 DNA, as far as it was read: TGTGCCAGCAGTCTCGGGACAGCTAGTGCAGAAACGCTGTAT.

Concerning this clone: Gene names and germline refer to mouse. This CDR3 is CGARQGVLLYF. Incomplete CDR3 DNA: TGTGGTGCTAGACAGGGGGTTCTCTTGTAC. The chain carries TRBV20 and TRBJ2-4; 8 nucleotides match TRBD1. Sequencing ends 1 residue short of the CDR3 end; the germline J gene provides the rest. Trimming took 3 bases from V and 11 from J; bases not matched to a gene: 4. Germline CDR1 GFQATS, CDR2 STVNSAI. The CDR3 loop spans 11 amino acids.

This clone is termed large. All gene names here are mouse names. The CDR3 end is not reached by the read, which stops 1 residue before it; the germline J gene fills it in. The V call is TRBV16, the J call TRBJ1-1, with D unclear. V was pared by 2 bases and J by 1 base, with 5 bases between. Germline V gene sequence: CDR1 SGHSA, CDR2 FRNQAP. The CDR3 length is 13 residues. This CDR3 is CASSLTGNTEVFF. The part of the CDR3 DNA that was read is TGTGCAAGCAGCTTAACGGGGAACACAGAAGTCTTC.

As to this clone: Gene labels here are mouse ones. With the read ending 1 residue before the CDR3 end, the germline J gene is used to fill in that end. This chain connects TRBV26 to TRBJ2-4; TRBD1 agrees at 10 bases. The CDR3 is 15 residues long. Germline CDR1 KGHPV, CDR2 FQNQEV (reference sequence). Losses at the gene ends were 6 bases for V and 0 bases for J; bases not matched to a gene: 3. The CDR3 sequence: CASSVTGGSQNTLYF. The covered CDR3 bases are TGTGCCAGCAGCGTGACAGGGGGCAGTCAAAACACCTTGTAC.

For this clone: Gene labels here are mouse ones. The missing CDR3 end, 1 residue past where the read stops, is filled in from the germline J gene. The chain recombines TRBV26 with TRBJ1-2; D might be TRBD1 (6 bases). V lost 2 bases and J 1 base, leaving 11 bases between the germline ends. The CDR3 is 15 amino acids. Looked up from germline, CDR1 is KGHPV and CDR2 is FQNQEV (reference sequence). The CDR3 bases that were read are TGTGCCAGCAGTCTGGAGGGGACAATAAACTCCGACTACACC. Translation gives CASSLEGTINSDYT. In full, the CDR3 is CASSLEGTINSDYTF.

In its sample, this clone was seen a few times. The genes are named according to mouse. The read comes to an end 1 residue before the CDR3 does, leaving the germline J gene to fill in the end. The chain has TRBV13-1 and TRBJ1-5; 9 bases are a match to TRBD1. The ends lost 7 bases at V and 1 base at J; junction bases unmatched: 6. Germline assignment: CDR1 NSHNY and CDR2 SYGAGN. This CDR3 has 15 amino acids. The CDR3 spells CASGVGTGNNQAPLF. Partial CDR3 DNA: TGTGCCAGCGGTGTCGGGACAGGGAACAACCAGGCTCCGCTT.

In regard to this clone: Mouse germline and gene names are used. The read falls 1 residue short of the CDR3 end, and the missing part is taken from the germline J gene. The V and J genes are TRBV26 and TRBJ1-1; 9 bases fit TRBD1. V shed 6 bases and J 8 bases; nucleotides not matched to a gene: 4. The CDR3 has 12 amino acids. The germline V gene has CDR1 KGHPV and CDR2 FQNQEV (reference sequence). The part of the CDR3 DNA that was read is TGTGCCAGCAGCCGGGACAGGGCCGAAGTCTTC. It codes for CASSRDRAEVF. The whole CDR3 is CASSRDRAEVFF.

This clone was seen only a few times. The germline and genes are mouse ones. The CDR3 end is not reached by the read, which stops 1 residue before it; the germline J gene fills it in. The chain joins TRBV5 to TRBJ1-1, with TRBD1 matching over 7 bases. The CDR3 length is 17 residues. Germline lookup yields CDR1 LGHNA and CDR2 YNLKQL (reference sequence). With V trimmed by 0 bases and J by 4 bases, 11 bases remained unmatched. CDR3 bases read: TGTGCCAGCAGCCAAGATCTTCAGGGGGGCGCGGGCACAGAAGTCTTC. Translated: CASSQDLQGGAGTEVF. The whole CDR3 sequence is CASSQDLQGGAGTEVFF.

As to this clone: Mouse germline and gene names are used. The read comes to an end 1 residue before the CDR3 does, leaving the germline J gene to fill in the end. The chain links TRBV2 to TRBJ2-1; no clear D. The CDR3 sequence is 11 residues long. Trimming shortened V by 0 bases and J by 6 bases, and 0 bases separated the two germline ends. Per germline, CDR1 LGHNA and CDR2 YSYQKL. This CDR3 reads CASSQDAEQFF. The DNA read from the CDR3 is TGTGCCAGCAGCCAAGATGCTGAGCAGTTC.

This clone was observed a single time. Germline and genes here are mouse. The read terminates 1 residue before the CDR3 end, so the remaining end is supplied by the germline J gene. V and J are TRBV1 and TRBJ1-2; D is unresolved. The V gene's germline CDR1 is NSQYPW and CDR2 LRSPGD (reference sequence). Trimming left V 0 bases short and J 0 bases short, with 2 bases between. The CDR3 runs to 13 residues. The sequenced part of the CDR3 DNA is TGCACCTGCAGTGCAGATCCAAACTCCGACTACACC. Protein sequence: CTCSADPNSDYT. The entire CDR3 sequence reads CTCSADPNSDYTF. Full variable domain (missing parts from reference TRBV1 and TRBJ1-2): VTLLEQNPRWRLVPRGQAVNLRCILKNSQYPWMSWYQQDLQKQLQWLFTLRSPGDKEVKSLPGADYLATRVTDTELRLQVANMSQGRTLYCTCSADPNSDYTFGSGTRLLVI.

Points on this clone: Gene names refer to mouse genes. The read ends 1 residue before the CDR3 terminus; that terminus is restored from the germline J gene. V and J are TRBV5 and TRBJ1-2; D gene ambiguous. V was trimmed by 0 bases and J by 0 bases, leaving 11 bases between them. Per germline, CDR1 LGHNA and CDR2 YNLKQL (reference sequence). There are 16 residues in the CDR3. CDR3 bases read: TGTGCCAGCAGCCAAGATCGGTCAAATTCAAACTCCGACTACACC. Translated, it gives CASSQDRSNSNSDYT. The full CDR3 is CASSQDRSNSNSDYTF.

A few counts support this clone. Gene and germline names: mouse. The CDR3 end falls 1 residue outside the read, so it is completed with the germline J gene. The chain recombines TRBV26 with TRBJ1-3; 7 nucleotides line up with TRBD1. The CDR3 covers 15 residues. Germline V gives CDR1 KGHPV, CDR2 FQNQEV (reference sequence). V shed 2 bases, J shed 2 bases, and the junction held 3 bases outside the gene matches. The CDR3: CASSLGQGAGNTLYF. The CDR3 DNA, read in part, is TGTGCCAGCAGTCTGGGGCAGGGGGCTGGAAATACGCTCTAT.

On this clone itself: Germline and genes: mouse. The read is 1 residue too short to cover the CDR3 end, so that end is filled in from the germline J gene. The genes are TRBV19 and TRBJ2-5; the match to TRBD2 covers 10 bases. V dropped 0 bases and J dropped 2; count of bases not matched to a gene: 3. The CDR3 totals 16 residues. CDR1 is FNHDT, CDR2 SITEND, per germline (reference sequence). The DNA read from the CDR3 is TGTGCCAGCAGTATAGGACTGGGGGGAGGCCAAGACACCCAGTAC. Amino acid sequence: CASSIGLGGGQDTQY. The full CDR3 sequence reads CASSIGLGGGQDTQYF.

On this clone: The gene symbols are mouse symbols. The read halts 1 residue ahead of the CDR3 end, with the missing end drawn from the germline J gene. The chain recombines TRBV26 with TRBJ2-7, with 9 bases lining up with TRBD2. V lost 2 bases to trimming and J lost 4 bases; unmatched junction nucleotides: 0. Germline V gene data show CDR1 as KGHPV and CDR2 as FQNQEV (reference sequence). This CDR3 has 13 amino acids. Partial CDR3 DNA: TGTGCCAGCAGTCTGCTGGGGGGGTATGAACAGTAC. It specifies CASSLLGGYEQY. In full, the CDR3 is CASSLLGGYEQYF.

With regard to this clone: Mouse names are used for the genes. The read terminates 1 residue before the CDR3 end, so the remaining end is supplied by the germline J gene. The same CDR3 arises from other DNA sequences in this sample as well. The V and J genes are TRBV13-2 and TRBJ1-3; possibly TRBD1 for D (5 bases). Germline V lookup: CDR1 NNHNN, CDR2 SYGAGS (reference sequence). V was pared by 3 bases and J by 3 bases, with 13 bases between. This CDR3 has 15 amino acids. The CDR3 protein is CASGVGQQGGNTLYF. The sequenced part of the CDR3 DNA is TGTGCCAGCGGTGTGGGGCAGCAGGGTGGAAATACGCTCTAT.

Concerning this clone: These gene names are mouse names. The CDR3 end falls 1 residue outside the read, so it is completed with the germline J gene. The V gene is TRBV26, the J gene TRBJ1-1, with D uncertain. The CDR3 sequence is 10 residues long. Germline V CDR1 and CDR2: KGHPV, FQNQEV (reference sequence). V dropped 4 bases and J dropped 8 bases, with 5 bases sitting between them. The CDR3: CASSRREVFF. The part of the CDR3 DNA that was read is TGTGCCAGCAGTCGGCGGGAAGTCTTC.

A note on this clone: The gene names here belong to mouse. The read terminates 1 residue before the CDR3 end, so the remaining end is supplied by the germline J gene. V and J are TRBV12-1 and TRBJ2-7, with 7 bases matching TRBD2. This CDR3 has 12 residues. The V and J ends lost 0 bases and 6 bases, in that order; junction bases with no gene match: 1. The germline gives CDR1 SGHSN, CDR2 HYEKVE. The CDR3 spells CASSLWGVEQYF. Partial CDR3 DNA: TGTGCCAGCTCTCTCTGGGGGGTTGAACAGTAC.

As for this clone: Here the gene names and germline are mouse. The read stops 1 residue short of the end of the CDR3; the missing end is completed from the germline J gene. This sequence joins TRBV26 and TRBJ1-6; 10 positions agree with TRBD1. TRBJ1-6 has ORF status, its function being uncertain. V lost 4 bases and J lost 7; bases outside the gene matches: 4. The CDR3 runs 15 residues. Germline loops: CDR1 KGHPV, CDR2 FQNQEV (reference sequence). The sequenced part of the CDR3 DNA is TGTGCCAGCAGTCCGGGACAGGGGTGGAATTCGCCCCTCTAC. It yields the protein CASSPGQGWNSPLY. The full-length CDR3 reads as CASSPGQGWNSPLYF.

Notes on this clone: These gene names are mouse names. The covered CDR3 bases are TGTGCCAGCTCTCCAGGGGCGAACACAGAAGTCTTC. This codes for CASSPGANTEVF. The entire CDR3 is CASSPGANTEVFF. The chain recombines TRBV12-1 with TRBJ1-1, with a tentative D call TRBD1 (6 bases). The CDR3 goes on 1 residue after the read ends, and that part is filled in from the germline J gene. CDR1 SGHSN and CDR2 HYEKVE come from the germline V gene. This CDR3 is 13 amino acids long. V lost 2 bases and J 1 base, leaving 7 bases between the germline ends.